This is a list of T cell receptor beta chains from one sample in a study of cytomegalovirus exposure and HLA in healthy donors. Some clones are missing from TCRdb's copy, which holds only in-frame ones; the method was immunoSEQ multiplex PCR. The table has 230,000 or so clones, approximately 86% seen once. The sample comprised PBMCs. The receptors shown here come from a woman between 18 and 30 years old in good health and CMV-seronegative. Each CDR3 is given with its conserved first and last residue.

J	V	CDR3
TRBJ2-7	TRBV30	CAWSLRGSYEQYF
TRBJ1-5	TRBV28	CASRQGIVGNQPQHF
TRBJ2-7	TRBV5-1	CASSTDSTYEQYF
TRBJ1-1	TRBV28	CASSPHLQGTEAFF
TRBJ2-7	TRBV7-8	CASSPRTRAYEQYF
TRBJ2-6	TRBV11-3	CASSLLGANVLTF
TRBJ2-7	TRBV28	CASSLTAPEYEQYF
TRBJ2-5	TRBV7-9	CASSSGETQYF
TRBJ2-7	TRBV11-2	CASSRAGVNDEQYF
TRBJ2-2	TRBV4-2	CASSQEDSSPGELFF
TRBJ2-7	TRBV5-6	CASSLATTSGTYEQYF
TRBJ1-2	TRBV27	CASSYLPGGDGYTF
TRBJ2-1	TRBV2	CASSAARASGSLSYNEQFF
TRBJ1-2	TRBV2	CASPRITMGYGYTF
TRBJ2-7	TRBV28	CASSTRDFTYEQYF
TRBJ1-1	TRBV19	CASSTSYMNTEAFF
TRBJ2-7	TRBV6-6	CASSSIAGGYEQYF
TRBJ1-1	TRBV29-1	CSVVAGEAFF
TRBJ2-6	TRBV7-9	CASSPITGANVLTF
TRBJ2-5	TRBV30	CAWKLTGAVTQYF